These 31 T cell receptor beta chains share one sample of origin, sequenced in a study of cytomegalovirus exposure and HLA in healthy donors. The PCR contained 60 Vbeta and 13 Jbeta primers. Here immunoSEQ multiplex PCR was the method, and the copy in TCRdb shows in-frame clones only, minus some. The sample lists around 130,000 clones, around two thirds seen once, with around 1.9% in the top ten. Sequenced material: PBMCs. Receptor source: a male donor in good health and CMV-seronegative.

The CDR3 is CASSEALQGGIYGYTF. The CDR3, as DNA: TGTGCCAGCAGTGAAGCGCTTCAAGGGGGTATCTATGGCTACACCTTC. The chain is built from TRBV2 and TRBJ1-2; a possible D gene is TRBD1 (6 bases). Looked up from germline, CDR1 is SNHLY and CDR2 is FYNNEI. The length of the CDR3 is 16 residues. Trimming removed 0 bases from V and 4 bases from J, with 15 bases in between.

The rearrangement joins TRBV19 to TRBJ2-5; D is possibly TRBD2 (6 bases). CDR3 length: 15 amino acids. Trimming shortened V by 3 bases and J by 9 bases, and 20 bases separated the two germline ends. Per the germline V gene, CDR1 is LNHDA and CDR2 is SQIVND (reference sequence). CDR3 nucleotide sequence: TGTGCCAGTAGTATTGGAGGGATCTCCCGAGGGTCCCAGTACTTC. This gives the protein CASSIGGISRGSQYF.

This chain connects TRBV2 to TRBJ1-2; D is possibly TRBD1 (5 bases). This CDR3 is 14 amino acids long. The V end lost 5 bases, the J end lost 0 bases, and 10 bases lay between the germline ends. The germline gives CDR1 SNHLY, CDR2 FYNNEI. DNA of the CDR3: TGTGCCAGCAGTCAAGACAGAGCTAACTATGGCTACACCTTC. Its translation: CASSQDRANYGYTF.

The count of this clone is one. The V call is TRBV10-3, the J call TRBJ2-3; TRBD2 matches 8 bases. The CDR3 consists of 18 residues. Trimming took 6 bases from V and 0 from J; bases not matched to a gene: 14. The germline V gene encodes CDR1 ENHRY and CDR2 SYGVKD. Here the CDR3 DNA reads TGTGCCATCAGGTCCAGCGGGGGCCCGAGAACTAGCACAGATACGCAGTATTTT. It specifies CAIRSSGGPRTSTDTQYF.

This clone was seen at least ten times. V and J are TRBV19 and TRBJ2-2; D gene unclear. CDR1 and CDR2 from the germline V gene are LNHDA and SQIVND (reference sequence). V lost 11 bases to trimming and J lost 6 bases, with 10 bases between them. This CDR3 comprises 11 residues. CDR3 in DNA: TGTGCCTCTAGATGGGCCGGGGAGCTGTTTTTT. Translation gives CASRWAGELFF.

V and J are TRBV7-6 and TRBJ1-3; D may be TRBD1 (5 bases). The CDR3 contains 15 residues. CDR1 and CDR2 from the germline V gene are SGHVS and FNYEAQ. The V and J ends lost 6 bases and 0 bases respectively, with 12 bases between them. CDR3 amino acids: CASSFQGSSGNTIYF. The CDR3 DNA reads as TGTGCCAGCAGTTTCCAGGGTAGCTCTGGAAACACCATATATTTT.

The chain recombines TRBV28 with TRBJ2-3; possible D gene TRBD2, 5 bases. This CDR3 comprises 17 residues. Germline V gene data show CDR1 as MDHEN and CDR2 as SYDVKM. V dropped 0 bases and J dropped 6 bases, with 19 bases sitting between them. CDR3: CASSLWGTRDFMDTQYF. CDR3 DNA sequence: TGTGCCAGCAGTTTATGGGGAACTAGAGATTTCATGGATACGCAGTATTTT. The full variable domain, completed using reference TRBV28 and TRBJ2-3, is DVKVTQSSRYLVKRTGEKVFLECVQDMDHENMFWYRQDPGLGLRLIYFSYDVKMKEKGDIPEGYSVSREKKERFSLILESASTNQTSMYLCASSLWGTRDFMDTQYFGPGTRLTVL.

This chain links TRBV27 with TRBJ1-2; maybe TRBD1 (6 bases). From germline, CDR1 is MNHEY and CDR2 SMNVEV (reference sequence). Trimming pared 5 bases from V and 3 bases from J, leaving 16 bases between. This CDR3 is 15 amino acids long. The CDR3 sequence: CASSPRQGPYYGYTF. The CDR3 DNA follows: TGTGCCAGCAGTCCCCGCCAGGGGCCCTACTATGGCTACACCTTC.

The chain couples TRBV29-1 to TRBJ2-7; TRBD2 matches 7 bases. The germline V gene encodes CDR1 SQVTM and CDR2 ANQGSEA. V lost 6 bases to trimming and J lost 0 bases; unmatched junction nucleotides: 8. This CDR3 has 14 residues. This CDR3 reads CSVGGSQGSYEQYF. The CDR3 DNA reads as TGCAGCGTCGGCGGGAGTCAGGGCTCCTACGAGCAGTACTTC.

V is TRBV19 and J is TRBJ2-1, with D unresolved. Germline loops: CDR1 LNHDA, CDR2 SQIVND (reference sequence). CDR3 length: 12 amino acids. V was pared by 6 bases and J by 11 bases, with 14 bases between. This CDR3 reads CASSPTGEKQFF. The CDR3 DNA reads as TGTGCCAGTAGCCCCACTGGAGAAAAGCAGTTCTTC.

This clone was seen ten or more times. The rearrangement joins TRBV6-5 to TRBJ2-2, with 11 bases lining up with TRBD2. Germline assignment: CDR1 MNHEY and CDR2 SVGAGI. The V and J ends lost 5 bases and 6 bases, in that order; junction bases with no gene match: 5. CDR3 size: 15 residues. The CDR3: CASSQTSGTPGELFF. The CDR3 DNA reads as TGTGCCAGCAGTCAGACTAGCGGGACCCCCGGGGAGCTGTTTTTT.

This clone was seen only a few times. The chain carries TRBV7-9 and TRBJ2-7, with D hard to call. The CDR3 is 13 residues long. Trimming shortened V by 6 bases and J by 2 bases, and 11 bases separated the two germline ends. Germline V CDR1 and CDR2: SEHNR, FQNEAQ (reference sequence). The CDR3 coding sequence is TGTGCCAGCAGTCTACCTCAGGCCTACGAGCAGTACTTC. It translates to CASSLPQAYEQYF.

The chain is built from TRBV25-1 and TRBJ2-4; 7 bases match TRBD2. Losses at the gene ends were 0 bases for V and 5 bases for J; bases not matched to a gene: 4. Germline V CDR1 and CDR2: MGHDK, SYGVNS. The CDR3 has 15 residues. CDR3 in amino acids: CASSEYRGDENIQYF. CDR3 DNA sequence: TGTGCCAGCAGTGAATATCGGGGGGACGAAAACATTCAGTACTTC.

This chain links TRBV5-3 with TRBJ2-7; 7 bases fit TRBD1. TRBV5-3 is known as an ORF, though its function is uncertain. V gave up 3 bases and J gave up 1 base; unmatched junction bases: 10. The length of the CDR3 is 16 residues. The CDR3 region has the DNA TGTGCCAGAAGCTCCTCCACAACGGGACAGTCCTACGAGCAGTACTTC. The encoded protein is CARSSSTTGQSYEQYF.

This clone came up a few times. The V and J genes are TRBV2 and TRBJ1-6, with 9 bases identical to TRBD1. CDR3 length equals 15 residues. Germline V lookup: CDR1 SNHLY, CDR2 FYNNEI. The V segment lost 10 bases and the J segment 4 bases; nucleotides outside the gene matches: 8. The CDR3 DNA reads TGTGCCATCACCGGGACAGGGCTGTATAATTCACCCCTCCACTTT. Residues: CAITGTGLYNSPLHF.

The V call is TRBV5-1, the J call TRBJ1-2; 8 bases line up with TRBD1. Germline-derived CDR1 and CDR2 are SGHRS and YFSETQ. The CDR3 spans 15 residues. V was pared by 0 bases and J by 4 bases, with 5 bases of the junction left unmatched. In DNA form, the CDR3 reads TGCGCCAGCAGCTTGGGAAACAGGGGGAGCTATGGCTACACCTTC. Translating it yields CASSLGNRGSYGYTF.

The chain joins TRBV7-2 to TRBJ2-7, with a weak D call TRBD1 (6 bases). The CDR3 extends over 15 amino acids. The V and J ends lost 3 bases and 4 bases respectively, with 16 bases between them. Per germline, CDR1 SGHTA and CDR2 FQGNSA. The DNA of the CDR3 is TGTGCCAGCAGCTTTCGGGCCTACAGGGAGTACGAGCAGTACTTC. Protein product: CASSFRAYREYEQYF.

The J gene is TRBJ2-5, the V gene TRBV27; D is perhaps TRBD2 (5 bases). V lost 6 bases and J 3 bases, leaving 14 bases between the germline ends. The CDR3 has 14 residues. Germline assignment: CDR1 MNHEY and CDR2 SMNVEV (reference sequence). CDR3 loop: CASRSWVGKETQYF. The CDR3 DNA reads TGTGCCAGCAGGTCCTGGGTCGGGAAAGAGACCCAGTACTTC.

This chain connects TRBV23-1 to TRBJ2-6, with D maybe TRBD1 (5 bases). TRBV23-1 is an ORF, with its function uncertain. CDR3 length equals 20 residues. V was pared by 0 bases and J by 0 bases, with 18 bases between. The CDR3 DNA reads TGCGCCAGCAGTCAATCGCTGGGGCAGCTTGTTGGCTCTGGGGCCAACGTCCTGACTTTC. Its protein product is CASSQSLGQLVGSGANVLTF.

The J gene is TRBJ2-5, the V gene TRBV5-1; D is uncertain. The CDR3 spans 14 residues. Per germline, CDR1 SGHRS and CDR2 YFSETQ. V dropped 2 bases and J dropped 2 bases, with 10 bases sitting between them. Written as DNA, the CDR3 is TGCGCCAGCAGCTTCGGCGGTAAACAAGAGACCCAGTACTTC. Amino acids: CASSFGGKQETQYF.

This rearrangement joins TRBV7-9 to TRBJ2-1; 11 bases match TRBD2. CDR1 and CDR2 (germline): SEHNR, FQNEAQ (reference sequence). Unmatched junction bases numbered 6, after V lost 4 bases and J lost 7 bases. The CDR3 has 15 amino acids. CDR3 sequence (DNA): TGTGCCAGCAGCTCGGTGACTAGCGGGACTAATGAGCAGTTCTTC. Its translation is CASSSVTSGTNEQFF. Complete variable domain (other parts from reference TRBV7-9 and TRBJ2-1): DTGVSQNPRHKITKRGQNVTFRCDPISEHNRLYWYRQTLGQGPEFLTYFQNEAQLEKSRLLSDRFSAERPKGSFSTLEIQRTEQGDSAMYLCASSSVTSGTNEQFFGPGTRLTVL.

This clone has a handful of counts. The CDR3 loop is CASRVGQRNTEAFF. The CDR3 DNA reads as TGTGCCAGCAGGGTTGGACAGCGAAACACTGAAGCTTTCTTT. The chain carries TRBV5-4 and TRBJ1-1; D possibly corresponds to TRBD1 (6 bases). The ends were cut back, 5 bases at V and 2 bases at J, with 13 bases in the middle. The CDR3 covers 14 residues. The V gene's germline CDR1 is SGHNT and CDR2 YYREEE (reference sequence).

The genes are TRBV7-9 and TRBJ2-5, with D unresolved. Germline assignment: CDR1 SEHNR and CDR2 FQNEAQ (reference sequence). The CDR3 is made up of 13 amino acids. Deletions cut 5 bases from V and 3 bases from J, with 10 bases between. DNA of the CDR3: TGTGCCAGCAGCCGAGAGCAAGAAGAGACCCAGTACTTC. Amino acids: CASSREQEETQYF.

The V gene is TRBV7-2, the J gene TRBJ1-1; perhaps TRBD1 as D (5 bases). V was shortened by 1 base and J by 8 bases, with 11 bases between the two germline ends. The CDR3 totals 13 residues. Germline CDR1 is SGHTA and CDR2 is FQGNSA. The CDR3 bases are TGTGCCAGCAGCTTAGTGGGATCAGGGGAAGCTTTCTTT. Translated, it gives CASSLVGSGEAFF.

The chain carries TRBV2 and TRBJ2-7, with a weak D call TRBD1 (6 bases). In germline, CDR1 is SNHLY, CDR2 FYNNEI. The CDR3 extends over 15 amino acids. V gave up 7 bases and J gave up 7 bases, with 23 bases separating them. CDR3 in amino acids: CASIRNAGVPGEQYF. CDR3 bases: TGTGCCAGCATCCGGAACGCAGGGGTCCCTGGAGAGCAGTACTTC.

The chain couples TRBV7-8 to TRBJ1-5; possibly TRBD1 for D (5 bases). Looked up from germline, CDR1 is SGHVS and CDR2 is FQNEAQ. The CDR3 runs 15 residues. The germline V and J ends were trimmed by 3 bases and 4 bases, with 13 bases remaining between them. The CDR3 sequence is CASSLVGRTNQPQHF. The CDR3 DNA follows: TGTGCCAGCAGCTTGGTAGGACGGACAAATCAGCCCCAGCATTTT.

This chain joins TRBV5-4 and TRBJ2-5, with D uncertain. V shed 3 bases and J shed 5 bases, with 20 bases lying between them. Looked up from germline, CDR1 is SGHNT and CDR2 is YYREEE (reference sequence). The CDR3 runs 16 residues. The CDR3 spells CASSSAVQIRRETQYF. CDR3 DNA: TGTGCCAGCAGCTCTGCGGTCCAGATACGAAGGGAGACCCAGTACTTC.

This clone was picked up a small number of times. The V and J genes are TRBV6-4 and TRBJ1-5; 7 bases are shared with TRBD1. The CDR3 covers 15 residues. The J segment lost 6 bases and the V segment lost 6 bases, leaving 11 bases of the junction unmatched. Per germline, CDR1 MRHNA and CDR2 SNTAGT. CDR3 protein: CASSVQGGARQPQHF. The DNA for the CDR3 is TGTGCCAGCAGCGTCCAGGGGGGAGCGCGTCAGCCCCAGCATTTT.

The chain recombines TRBV5-4 with TRBJ1-5; maybe TRBD1 (5 bases). The V gene's germline CDR1 is SGHNT and CDR2 YYREEE (reference sequence). CDR3 size: 13 residues. V lost 4 bases to trimming and J lost 7 bases, with 12 bases between them. The CDR3 bases are TGTGCCAGCAGCCTAGGGGTGAACCAGCCCCAGCATTTT. Protein product: CASSLGVNQPQHF.

CDR3 loop: CAGHGQGSSYNSPLHF. CDR3 nucleotide sequence: TGCGCCGGACATGGACAGGGTTCCTCCTATAATTCACCCCTCCACTTT. The V gene is TRBV10-1, the J gene TRBJ1-6; 8 nucleotides match TRBD1. V dropped 11 bases and J dropped 0; count of bases not matched to a gene: 9. The CDR3 runs to 16 residues. CDR1 WNHNN and CDR2 SYGVQD come from the germline V gene (reference sequence).

The rearrangement links TRBV30 to TRBJ1-1; perhaps TRBD1 as D (6 bases). Germline CDR1 reads GTSNPN; CDR2 reads SVGIG (reference sequence). With 4 bases removed from V and 2 bases from J, the gap between germline ends came to 11 bases. The CDR3 contains 13 residues. CDR3 sequence (DNA): TGTGCCTGGACAGGGGACCTTAACACTGAAGCTTTCTTT. It codes for CAWTGDLNTEAFF.